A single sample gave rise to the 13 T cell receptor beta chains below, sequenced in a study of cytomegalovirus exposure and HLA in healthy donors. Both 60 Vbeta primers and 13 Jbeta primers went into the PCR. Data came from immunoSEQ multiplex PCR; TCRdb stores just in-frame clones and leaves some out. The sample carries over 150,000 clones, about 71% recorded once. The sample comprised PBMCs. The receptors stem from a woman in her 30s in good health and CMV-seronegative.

CDR3 loop: CASSLVLASYEQYF. DNA of the CDR3: TGTGCCAGCAGCTTAGTTCTAGCGAGCTACGAGCAGTACTTC. J is TRBJ2-7 and V is TRBV7-2; D might be TRBD2 (6 bases). This CDR3 has 14 residues. V was cut by 1 base and J by 3 bases, with 10 bases left in between. Germline CDR1 SGHTA, CDR2 FQGNSA.

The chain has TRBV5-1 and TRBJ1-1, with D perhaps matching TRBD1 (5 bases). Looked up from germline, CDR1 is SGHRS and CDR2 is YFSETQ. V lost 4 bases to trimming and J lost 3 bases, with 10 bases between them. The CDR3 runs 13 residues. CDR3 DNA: TGCGCCAGCAGCCCGCAGGGATACACTGAAGCTTTCTTT. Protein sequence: CASSPQGYTEAFF.

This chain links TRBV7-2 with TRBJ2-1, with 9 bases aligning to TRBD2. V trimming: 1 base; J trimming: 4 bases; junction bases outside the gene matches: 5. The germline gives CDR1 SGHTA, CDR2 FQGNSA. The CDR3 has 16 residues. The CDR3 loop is CASSLGSGRPYNEQFF. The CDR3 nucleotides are TGTGCCAGCAGCTTAGGCAGCGGGAGGCCTTACAATGAGCAGTTCTTC.

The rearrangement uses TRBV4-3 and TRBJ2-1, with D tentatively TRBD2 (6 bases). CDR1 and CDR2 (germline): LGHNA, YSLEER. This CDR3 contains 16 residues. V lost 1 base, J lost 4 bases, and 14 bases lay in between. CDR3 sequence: CASSQARGSLYNEQFF. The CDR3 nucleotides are TGCGCCAGCAGCCAAGCCCGGGGGTCCCTGTACAATGAGCAGTTCTTC.

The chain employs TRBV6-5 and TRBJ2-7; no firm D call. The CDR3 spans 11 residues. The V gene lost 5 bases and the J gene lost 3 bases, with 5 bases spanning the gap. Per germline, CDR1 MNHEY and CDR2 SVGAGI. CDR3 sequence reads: CASSADYEQYF. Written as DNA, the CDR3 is TGTGCCAGCAGTGCGGACTACGAGCAGTACTTC.

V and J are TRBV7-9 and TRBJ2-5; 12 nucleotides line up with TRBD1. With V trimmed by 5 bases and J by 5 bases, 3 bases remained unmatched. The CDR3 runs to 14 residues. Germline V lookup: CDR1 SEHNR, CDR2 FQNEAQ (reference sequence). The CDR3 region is CASSRDRGPETQYF. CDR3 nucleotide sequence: TGTGCCAGCAGCCGGGACAGGGGGCCTGAGACCCAGTACTTC.

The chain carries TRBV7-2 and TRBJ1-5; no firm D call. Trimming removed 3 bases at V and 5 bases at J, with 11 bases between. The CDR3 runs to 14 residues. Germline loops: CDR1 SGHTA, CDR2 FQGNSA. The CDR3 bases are TGTGCCAGCAGCTTTTCCTCGGGAGATCAGCCCCAGCATTTT. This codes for CASSFSSGDQPQHF.

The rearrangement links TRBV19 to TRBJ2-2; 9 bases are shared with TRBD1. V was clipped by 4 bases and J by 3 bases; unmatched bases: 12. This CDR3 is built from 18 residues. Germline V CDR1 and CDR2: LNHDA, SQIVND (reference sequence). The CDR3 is CASSTLHRRQGDTGELFF. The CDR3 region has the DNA TGTGCCAGTAGTACGCTTCATCGAAGACAGGGGGACACCGGGGAGCTGTTTTTT. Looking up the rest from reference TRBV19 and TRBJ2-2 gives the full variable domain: DGGITQSPKYLFRKEGQNVTLSCEQNLNHDAMYWYRQDPGQGLRLIYYSQIVNDFQKGDIAEGYSVSREKKESFPLTVTSAQKNPTAFYLCASSTLHRRQGDTGELFFGEGSRLTVL.

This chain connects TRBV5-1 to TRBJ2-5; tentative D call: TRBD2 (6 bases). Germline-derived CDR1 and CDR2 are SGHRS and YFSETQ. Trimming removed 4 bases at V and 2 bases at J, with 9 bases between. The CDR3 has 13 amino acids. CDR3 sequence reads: CASSIGSQETQYF. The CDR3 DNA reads TGCGCCAGCAGCATCGGGAGTCAAGAGACCCAGTACTTC.

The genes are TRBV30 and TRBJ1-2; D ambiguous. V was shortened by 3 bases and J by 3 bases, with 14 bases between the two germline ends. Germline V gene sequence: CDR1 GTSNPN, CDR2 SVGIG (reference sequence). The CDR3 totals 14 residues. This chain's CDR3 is CAWRERRRDYGYTF. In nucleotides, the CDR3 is TGTGCCTGGAGAGAACGGCGGAGAGACTATGGCTACACCTTC.

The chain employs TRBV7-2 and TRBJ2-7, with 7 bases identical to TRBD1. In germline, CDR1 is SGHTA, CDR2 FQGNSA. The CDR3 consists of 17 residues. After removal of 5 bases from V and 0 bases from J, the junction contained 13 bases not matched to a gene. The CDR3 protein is CASSRYLRQGNSYEQYF. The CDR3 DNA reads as TGTGCCAGCAGCAGGTACTTACGACAGGGAAACTCCTACGAGCAGTACTTC.

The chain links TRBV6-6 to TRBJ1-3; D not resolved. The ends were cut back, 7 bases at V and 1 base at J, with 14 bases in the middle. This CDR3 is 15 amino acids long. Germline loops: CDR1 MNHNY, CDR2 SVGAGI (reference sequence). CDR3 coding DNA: TGTGCCAGCACCCCGGGGAGGTTATCTGGAAACACCATATATTTT. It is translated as CASTPGRLSGNTIYF.

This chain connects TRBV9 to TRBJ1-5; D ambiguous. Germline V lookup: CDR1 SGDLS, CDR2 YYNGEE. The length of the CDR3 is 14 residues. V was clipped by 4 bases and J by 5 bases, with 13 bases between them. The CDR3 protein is CASSSRGNDQPQHF. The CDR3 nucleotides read TGTGCCAGCAGCTCTCGGGGAAATGATCAGCCCCAGCATTTT.